The rows below give T cell receptor beta chains drawn from one sample of a study of patients and donors after allogeneic stem cell transplantation. MiXCR, applied by TCRdb to the RT-PCR reads, yields one record per CDR3 protein. The data hold fewer than 500,000 distinct CDR3 sequences, with 16% observed a single time. The sample taken for sequencing was blood, either unsorted or a sorted T cell fraction (not recorded which). The source of these receptors is a human donor who was either an allogeneic HSCT recipient or a stem cell or donor lymphocyte infusion donor (not recorded which). It is not recorded whose cells these are; they may come from a transplant donor. Both conserved end residues are part of each CDR3. The order of the fields is J gene, V gene, CDR3 protein.

>TRBJ1-2|TRBV12-3/TRBV12-4
CASSSSRRGVRFHGYTF
>TRBJ1-2|TRBV10-3
CAISDRASNYGYTF
>TRBJ1-5|TRBV4-3
CASSPRDRGQPQHF
>TRBJ1-5|TRBV28
CASKGASNQPQHF
>TRBJ1-1|TRBV27
CASSLGGGGNTEAFF
>TRBJ2-1|TRBV7-2
CASSPEGLRVGYNEQFF
>TRBJ2-4|TRBV7-9
CASSPSGGWDIQYF
>TRBJ2-2|TRBV11-3
CASSLRRAGITGELFF
>TRBJ2-5|TRBV29-1
CSVDPGQGEETQYF
>TRBJ2-1|TRBV19
CASSIGSGLAGTGEQFF
>TRBJ1-5|TRBV20-1
CSATRASAQPQHF
>TRBJ2-3|TRBV11-2
CASSFLSGRATDTQYF
>TRBJ1-1|TRBV5-6
CASSLAGQWRNTEAFF
>TRBJ2-3|TRBV18
CASSPDPGQGGFWQYF
>TRBJ2-3|TRBV19
CATNDREKVTDTQYF
>TRBJ2-7|TRBV7-9
CASSLSLAGDEQYF
>TRBJ1-3|TRBV12-5
CAGGDLSSGNTIYF
>TRBJ2-1|TRBV9
CASSVEPSGGMRFF
>TRBJ2-3|TRBV19
CASSILAASTDTQYF
>TRBJ2-7|TRBV29-1
CSVDEQGVGEQYF
>TRBJ2-1|TRBV7-9
CASVQGASGRNEQFF
>TRBJ1-2|TRBV5-1
CASSLDRGVGYTF
>TRBJ1-5|TRBV18
CASSPDRAGQPQHF